Sequencing of this TCR beta chain was carried out in a study of T cells in Graves' hyperthyroidism and ophthalmopathy. What was amplified from RNA transcripts were TCR beta CDR3 regions. With the HTBI primer set, the TCR CDR3 went through a first round of RT-PCR. TCRdb reprocessed the multiplex PCR reads with MiXCR, giving one entry per CDR3 protein. This table has more than 150,000 distinct CDR3 sequences, over 15% appearing once. As for this clonotype: Its antigen is still unknown. Its ends do not fully match the called genes, so a read error is possible.

Whole-study findings and limits: The model made its ophthalmopathy prediction, and onset followed a median around 6.9 months later. Through a model of 13 V-J features, ophthalmopathy was separated from stable hyperthyroidism.

Orbital computed tomography, thyroid ultrasound, serum thyroxine and TRAb, and clinical symptoms together informed the diagnoses. PBMCs were collected from an approximately 9.3 ml volume of fresh peripheral blood. Germline V gene data show CDR1 as SGHTA and CDR2 as FQGNSA. This CDR3 comprises 15 residues. This receptor was obtained from a woman in her fifties or sixties with Graves' hyperthyroidism. This chain joins TRBV7-2 and TRBJ2-1; 8 nucleotides match TRBD1. Sequences were obtained from blood. CDR3 amino acids: CASSLTGDTYNEQLF. CDR3 coding DNA: TGTGCCAGCAGCTTGACAGGGGACACCTACAATGAGCAGCTCTTC.